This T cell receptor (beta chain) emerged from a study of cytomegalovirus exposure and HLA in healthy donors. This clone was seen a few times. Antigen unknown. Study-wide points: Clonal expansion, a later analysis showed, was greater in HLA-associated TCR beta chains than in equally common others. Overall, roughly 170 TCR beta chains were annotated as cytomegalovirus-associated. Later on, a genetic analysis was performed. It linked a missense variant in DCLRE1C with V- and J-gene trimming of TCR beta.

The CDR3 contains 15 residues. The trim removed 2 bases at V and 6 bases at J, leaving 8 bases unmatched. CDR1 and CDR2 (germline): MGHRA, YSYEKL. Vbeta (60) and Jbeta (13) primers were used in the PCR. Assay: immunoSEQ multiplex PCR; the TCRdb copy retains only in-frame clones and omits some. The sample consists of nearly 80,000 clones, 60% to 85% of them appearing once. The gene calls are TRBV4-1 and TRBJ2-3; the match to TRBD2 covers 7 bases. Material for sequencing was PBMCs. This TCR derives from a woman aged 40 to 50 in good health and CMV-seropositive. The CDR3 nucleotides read TGCGCCAGCAGCCAATTGGGACTATCAAGCGATACGCAGTATTTT. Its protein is CASSQLGLSSDTQYF.